Reported below is one T cell receptor beta chain. This specimen belongs to a study of regulatory T cells in long-lasting Graves disease. Time point: persistent/refractory GD, antithyroid drugs over 5 years with positive TRAb. PBMC RNA was the source of the TCR library. Relying on iRepertoire HTBI primers and Arm-PCR of CDR3 regions, the team built TCR beta libraries. TCRdb processed the multiplex PCR reads anew with MiXCR; each CDR3 protein has one entry. The data contain some 330,000 distinct CDR3 sequences, more than 20% of them singletons. The germline gives CDR1 GTSNPN, CDR2 SVGIG (reference sequence). This CDR3 contains 10 residues. Trimming pared 6 bases from V and 5 bases from J, leaving 6 bases between.

Specimen: peripheral blood mononuclear cells (PBMCs), collected when the disease was refractory, from a patient treated with antithyroid drugs. The sequence was collected from a woman in her thirties or forties with Graves disease. V gene TRBV30 combines with J gene TRBJ2-3; D not resolved. The CDR3: CACRGDTQYF. The CDR3 DNA reads TGTGCCTGCCGTGGAGATACGCAGTATTTT.